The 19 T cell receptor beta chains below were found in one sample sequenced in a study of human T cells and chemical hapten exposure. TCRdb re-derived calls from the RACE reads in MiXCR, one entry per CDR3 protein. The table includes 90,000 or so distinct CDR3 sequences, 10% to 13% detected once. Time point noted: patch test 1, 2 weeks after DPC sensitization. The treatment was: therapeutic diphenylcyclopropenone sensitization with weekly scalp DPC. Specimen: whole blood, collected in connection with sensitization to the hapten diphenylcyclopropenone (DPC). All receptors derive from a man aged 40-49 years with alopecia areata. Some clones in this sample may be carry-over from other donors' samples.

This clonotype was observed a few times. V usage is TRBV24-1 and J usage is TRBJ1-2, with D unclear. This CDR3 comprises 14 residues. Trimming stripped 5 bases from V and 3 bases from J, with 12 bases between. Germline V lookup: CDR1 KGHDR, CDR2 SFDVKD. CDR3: CATSGTGPDYGYTF. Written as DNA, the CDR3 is TGTGCCACCAGTGGTACCGGACCAGACTATGGCTACACCTTC.

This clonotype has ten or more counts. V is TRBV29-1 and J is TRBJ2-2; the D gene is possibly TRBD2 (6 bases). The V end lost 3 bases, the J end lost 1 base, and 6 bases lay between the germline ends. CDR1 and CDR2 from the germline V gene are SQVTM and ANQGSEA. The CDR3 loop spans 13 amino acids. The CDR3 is CSVDGGNTGELFF. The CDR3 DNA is TGCAGCGTTGACGGGGGGAACACCGGGGAGCTGTTTTTT.

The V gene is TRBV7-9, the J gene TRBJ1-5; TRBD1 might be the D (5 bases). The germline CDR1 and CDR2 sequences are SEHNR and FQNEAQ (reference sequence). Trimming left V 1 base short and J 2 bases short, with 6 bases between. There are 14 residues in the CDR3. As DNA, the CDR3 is TGTGCCAGCAGCTTAGAAGGGGGCAATCAGCCCCAGCATTTT. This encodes CASSLEGGNQPQHF.

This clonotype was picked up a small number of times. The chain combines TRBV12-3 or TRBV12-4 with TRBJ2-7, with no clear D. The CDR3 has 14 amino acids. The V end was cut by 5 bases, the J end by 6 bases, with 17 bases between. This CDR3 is CASSVPGPKAEQYF. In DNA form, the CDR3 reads TGTGCCAGCAGTGTTCCGGGCCCCAAGGCCGAGCAGTACTTC.

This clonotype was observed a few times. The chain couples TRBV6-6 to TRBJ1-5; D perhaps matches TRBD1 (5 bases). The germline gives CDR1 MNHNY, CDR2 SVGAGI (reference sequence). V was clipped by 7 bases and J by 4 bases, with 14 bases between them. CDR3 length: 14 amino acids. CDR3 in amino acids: CASNRGWRNQPQHF. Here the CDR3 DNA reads TGTGCCAGCAACCGGGGCTGGCGGAATCAGCCCCAGCATTTT.

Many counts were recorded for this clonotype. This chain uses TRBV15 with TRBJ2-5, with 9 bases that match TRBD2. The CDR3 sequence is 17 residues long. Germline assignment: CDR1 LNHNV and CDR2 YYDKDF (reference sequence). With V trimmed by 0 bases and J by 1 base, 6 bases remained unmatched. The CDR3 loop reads CATSRERGRAVQETQYF. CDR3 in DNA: TGTGCCACCAGCAGAGAACGCGGGAGGGCCGTCCAAGAGACCCAGTACTTC.

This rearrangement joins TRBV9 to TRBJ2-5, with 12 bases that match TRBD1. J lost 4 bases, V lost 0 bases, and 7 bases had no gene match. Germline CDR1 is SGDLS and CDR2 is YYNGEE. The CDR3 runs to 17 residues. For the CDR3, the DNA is TGTGCCAGCAGCGTAGACGGGACAGGGGGCCTTTTAGAGACCCAGTACTTC. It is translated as CASSVDGTGGLLETQYF.

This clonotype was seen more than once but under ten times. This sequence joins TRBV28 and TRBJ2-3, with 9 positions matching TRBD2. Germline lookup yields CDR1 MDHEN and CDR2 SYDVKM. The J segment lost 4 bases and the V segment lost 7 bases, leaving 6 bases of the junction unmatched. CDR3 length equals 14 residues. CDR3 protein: CASILAGQADTQYF. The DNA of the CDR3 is TGTGCCAGCATCCTAGCGGGACAAGCAGATACGCAGTATTTT.

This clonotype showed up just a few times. The CDR3 sequence: CASSYFSGGETQYF. Written as DNA, the CDR3 is TGTGCCAGCAGTTACTTTTCGGGGGGAGAGACCCAGTACTTC. This sequence joins TRBV6-5 and TRBJ2-5; TRBD2 matches 7 bases. V shed 1 base and J 4 bases; nucleotides not matched to a gene: 3. The CDR3 runs 14 residues. Germline-derived CDR1 and CDR2 are MNHEY and SVGAGI.

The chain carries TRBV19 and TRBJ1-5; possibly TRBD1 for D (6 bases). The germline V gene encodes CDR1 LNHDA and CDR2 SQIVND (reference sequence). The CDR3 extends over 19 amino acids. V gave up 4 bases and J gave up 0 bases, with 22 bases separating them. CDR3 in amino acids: CASSRPGQGSIYSNQPQHF. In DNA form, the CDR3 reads TGTGCCAGTAGTAGACCCGGGCAGGGGTCGATTTATAGCAATCAGCCCCAGCATTTT.

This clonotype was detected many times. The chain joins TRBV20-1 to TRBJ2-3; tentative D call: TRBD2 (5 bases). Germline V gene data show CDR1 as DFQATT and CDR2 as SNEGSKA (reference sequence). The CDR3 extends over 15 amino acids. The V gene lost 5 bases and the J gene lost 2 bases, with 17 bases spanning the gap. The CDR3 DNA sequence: TGCAGTGCTCTAGCAGGAGTACTGCTCACAGATACGCAGTATTTT. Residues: CSALAGVLLTDTQYF.

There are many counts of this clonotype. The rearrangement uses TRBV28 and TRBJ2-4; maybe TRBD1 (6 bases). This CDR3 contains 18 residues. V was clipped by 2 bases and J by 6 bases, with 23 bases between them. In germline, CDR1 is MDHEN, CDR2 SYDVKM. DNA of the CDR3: TGTGCCAGCAGTTTAGGTCTGACAGGAAGGGCCAAGGTAAACATTCAGTACTTC. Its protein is CASSLGLTGRAKVNIQYF. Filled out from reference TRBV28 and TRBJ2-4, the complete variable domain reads DVKVTQSSRYLVKRTGEKVFLECVQDMDHENMFWYRQDPGLGLRLIYFSYDVKMKEKGDIPEGYSVSREKKERFSLILESASTNQTSMYLCASSLGLTGRAKVNIQYFGAGTRLSVL.

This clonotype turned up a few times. DNA of the CDR3: TGTGCCAGCAGCCTGGACGGGTCGAGCTCCTACGAGCAGTACGTC. The encoded protein is CASSLDGSSSYEQYV. The V and J genes are TRBV7-2 and TRBJ2-7; D uncertain. Trimming shortened V by 5 bases and J by 0 bases, and 14 bases separated the two germline ends. CDR1 is SGHTA and CDR2 is FQGNSA in the germline V gene. The CDR3 runs to 15 residues.

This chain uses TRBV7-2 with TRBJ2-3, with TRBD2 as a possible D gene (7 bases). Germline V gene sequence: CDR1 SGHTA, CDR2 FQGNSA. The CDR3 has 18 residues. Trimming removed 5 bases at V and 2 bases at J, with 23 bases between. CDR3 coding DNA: TGTGCCAGCAGCAATCCTATGGGGGGGCCCATTACCACAGATACGCAGTATTTT. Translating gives CASSNPMGGPITTDTQYF.

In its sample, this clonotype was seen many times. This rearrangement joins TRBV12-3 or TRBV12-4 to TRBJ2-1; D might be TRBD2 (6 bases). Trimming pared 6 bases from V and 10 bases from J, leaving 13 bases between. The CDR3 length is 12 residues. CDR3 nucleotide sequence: TGTGCCAGCAGCCCCGGGGGTTCGGAGCAGTTCTTC. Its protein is CASSPGGSEQFF.

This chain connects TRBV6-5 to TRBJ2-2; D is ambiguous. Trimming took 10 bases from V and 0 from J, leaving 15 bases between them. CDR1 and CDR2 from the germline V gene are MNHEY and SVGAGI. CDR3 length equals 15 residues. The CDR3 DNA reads TGTGCCACCTCTGGGATCGTCCCGAACACCGGGGAGCTGTTTTTT. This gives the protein CATSGIVPNTGELFF.

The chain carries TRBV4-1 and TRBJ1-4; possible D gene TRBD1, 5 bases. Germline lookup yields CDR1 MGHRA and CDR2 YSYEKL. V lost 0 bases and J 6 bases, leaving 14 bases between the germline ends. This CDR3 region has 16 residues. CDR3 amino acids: CASSQDVTVLDEKLFF. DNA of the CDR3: TGCGCCAGCAGCCAAGATGTGACAGTTCTTGATGAAAAACTGTTTTTT.

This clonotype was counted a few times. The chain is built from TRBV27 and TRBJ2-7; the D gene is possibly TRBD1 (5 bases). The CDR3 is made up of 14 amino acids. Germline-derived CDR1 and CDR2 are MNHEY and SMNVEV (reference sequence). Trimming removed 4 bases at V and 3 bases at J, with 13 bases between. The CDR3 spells CASSSTGDLYEQYV. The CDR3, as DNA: TGTGCCAGCAGTTCTACAGGTGATCTCTACGAGCAGTACGTC.

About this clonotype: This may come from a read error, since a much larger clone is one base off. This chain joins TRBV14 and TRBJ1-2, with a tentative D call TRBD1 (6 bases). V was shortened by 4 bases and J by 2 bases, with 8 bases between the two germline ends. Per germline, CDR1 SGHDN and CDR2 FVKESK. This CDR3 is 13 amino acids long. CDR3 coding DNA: TGTGCCAGCAGCCGGGACATCAACTATGGCTACACCTTC. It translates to CASSRDINYGYTF.